Following are 9 T cell receptor beta chains from one sample sequenced in a study of blood T cell repertoires in COVID-19. Profiling relied on immunoSEQ multiplex PCR, and the TCRdb table lists in-frame clones only, not all of them. Of around 190,000 clones in the sample, 88% are singletons; the top ten hold less than 5.5%. The sample was peripheral blood. These receptor sequences come from a human donor in a cohort sampled during active COVID-19.

This clone was recorded once. The chain recombines TRBV5-5 with TRBJ2-7, with D possibly matching TRBD2 (6 bases). This CDR3 is 14 amino acids long. CDR1 is SGHKS and CDR2 is YYEKEE in the germline V gene (reference sequence). V dropped 4 bases and J dropped 2 bases, with 13 bases sitting between them. The CDR3 DNA sequence: TGTGCCAGCAGCCTAGAGGAGGGAACCTACGAGCAGTACTTC. Protein: CASSLEEGTYEQYF.

The rearrangement joins TRBV6-5 to TRBJ2-1; 11 bases match TRBD2. With 2 bases clipped from V and 10 bases from J, the junction kept 10 bases outside the gene matches. This CDR3 comprises 16 residues. Per the germline V gene, CDR1 is MNHEY and CDR2 is SVGAGI. This CDR3 reads CASSYRGTSGASEQFF. The CDR3 nucleotides read TGTGCCAGCAGTTACCGGGGGACTAGCGGAGCCAGCGAGCAGTTCTTC.

DNA of the CDR3: TGTGCCAGCAGGCAGGTTGGCCCTGAAGCTTTCTTT. Amino acid sequence: CASRQVGPEAFF. The rearrangement uses TRBV11-1 and TRBJ1-1; D not certain. This CDR3 contains 12 residues. With 6 bases removed from V and 6 bases from J, the gap between germline ends came to 11 bases. Looked up from germline, CDR1 is SGHAT and CDR2 is FQDESV (reference sequence).

The chain is built from TRBV20-1 and TRBJ1-2; a weak D match, TRBD1 (6 bases). The CDR3 has 11 residues. The germline V gene encodes CDR1 DFQATT and CDR2 SNEGSKA (reference sequence). V lost 8 bases, J lost 8 bases, and 15 bases lay in between. CDR3 DNA: TGCAGTCTTTACAGGGTTCGGGGCTACACCTTC. This codes for CSLYRVRGYTF.

This chain links TRBV2 with TRBJ2-7, with 8 nucleotides matching TRBD2. V shed 5 bases, J shed 4 bases, and the junction held 10 bases outside the gene matches. Germline CDR1 and CDR2: SNHLY and FYNNEI. This CDR3 is built from 15 residues. The CDR3 region is CASSRDGGGGYEQYF. The CDR3 nucleotides are TGTGCCAGCAGTCGTGACGGGGGGGGCGGGTACGAGCAGTACTTC.

This CDR3 is CASSLPSGVKETQYF. The CDR3 DNA reads TGTGCCAGCAGCTTACCCAGCGGGGTCAAAGAGACCCAGTACTTC. The chain uses TRBV7-2 and TRBJ2-5; 7 bases fit TRBD2. Germline values: CDR1 SGHTA, CDR2 FQGNSA. V shed 2 bases, J shed 3 bases, and the junction held 6 bases outside the gene matches. The CDR3 sequence is 15 residues long. Full variable domain (outside the CDR3, taken from reference TRBV7-2 and TRBJ2-5): GAGVSQSPSNKVTEKGKDVELRCDPISGHTALYWYRQSLGQGLEFLIYFQGNSAPDKSGLPSDRFSAERTGGSVSTLTIQRTQQEDSAVYLCASSLPSGVKETQYFGPGTRLLVL.

This clone was seen a single time. The chain couples TRBV7-6 to TRBJ2-1; 7 bases are shared with TRBD2. The CDR3 has 16 amino acids. CDR1 and CDR2 from the germline V gene are SGHVS and FNYEAQ. After removal of 6 bases from V and 2 bases from J, the junction contained 10 bases not matched to a gene. The CDR3 DNA sequence: TGTGCCAGCAGTTCATTCGGGCGGGAGACCTACAATGAGCAGTTCTTC. Its protein is CASSSFGRETYNEQFF.

J is TRBJ2-7 and V is TRBV11-2; 7 bases agree with TRBD2. The CDR3 spans 13 residues. Germline V gene lookup returns CDR1 SGHAT and CDR2 FQNNGV. The V gene end was trimmed by 0 bases and the J gene end by 6 bases; junction bases not matched to a gene: 2. The CDR3 region is CASSLDRGGEQYF. The CDR3 DNA follows: TGTGCCAGCAGCTTAGATCGCGGGGGCGAGCAGTACTTC.

The sample holds a few counts of this clone. The chain combines TRBV7-9 with TRBJ1-1; TRBD1 aligns across 9 bases. The trim removed 4 bases at V and 7 bases at J, leaving 13 bases unmatched. Germline loops: CDR1 SEHNR, CDR2 FQNEAQ (reference sequence). The CDR3 consists of 16 residues. CDR3 amino acids: CASSSTAGTGSLEAFF. CDR3 nucleotides: TGTGCCAGCAGCTCGACCGCCGGGACAGGGTCACTTGAAGCTTTCTTT.